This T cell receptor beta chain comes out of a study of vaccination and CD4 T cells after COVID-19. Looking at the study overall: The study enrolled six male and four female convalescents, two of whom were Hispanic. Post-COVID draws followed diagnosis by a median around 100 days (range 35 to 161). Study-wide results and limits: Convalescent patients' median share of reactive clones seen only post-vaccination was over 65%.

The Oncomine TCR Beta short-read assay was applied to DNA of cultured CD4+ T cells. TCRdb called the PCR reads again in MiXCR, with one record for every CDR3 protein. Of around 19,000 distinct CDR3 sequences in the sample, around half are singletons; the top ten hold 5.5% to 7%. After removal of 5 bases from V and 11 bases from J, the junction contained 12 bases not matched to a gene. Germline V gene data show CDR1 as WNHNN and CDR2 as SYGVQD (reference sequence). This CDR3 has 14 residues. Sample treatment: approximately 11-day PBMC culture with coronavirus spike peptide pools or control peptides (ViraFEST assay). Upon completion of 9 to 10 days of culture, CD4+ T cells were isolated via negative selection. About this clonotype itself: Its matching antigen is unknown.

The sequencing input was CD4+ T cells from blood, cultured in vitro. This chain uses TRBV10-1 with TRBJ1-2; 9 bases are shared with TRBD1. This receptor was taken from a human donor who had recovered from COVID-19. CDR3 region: CASSITGGPGSYTF. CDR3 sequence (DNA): TGCGCCAGCAGTATTACAGGGGGCCCGGGCTCGTACACCTTC.